This TCR beta chain was sequenced in a study of T cells in Graves' hyperthyroidism and ophthalmopathy. A note on this clonotype: Its antigen is unidentified.

Uncontrolled infection, other autoimmune disease, pregnancy or lactation disqualified patients from enrolment. Findings and caveats of the study: Using 13 V-J features, a model discriminated ophthalmopathy from stable hyperthyroidism.

J gave up 7 bases and V 4 bases, and 6 bases lay outside the gene matches. CDR3 length equals 15 residues. Per the germline V gene, CDR1 is SGHNT and CDR2 is YYREEE (reference sequence). The CDR3 regions of TCR beta were amplified from RNA transcripts. First-round RT-PCR of the TCR CDR3 relied on the HTBI primer set. One entry per CDR3 protein, called by TCRdb with MiXCR from the multiplex PCR reads. The repertoire holds 480,000 or so distinct CDR3 sequences, with over 35% as singletons. Material: peripheral blood or thyroid tissue (not recorded which). The TCR originated in an adult woman with Graves' disease, either hyperthyroidism or ophthalmopathy (not recorded which). This chain links TRBV5-4 with TRBJ2-1, with 12 bases lining up with TRBD2. The CDR3 nucleotides read TGTGCCAGCAGCGGAGGACTAGCGGGAAGGAATGAGCAGTTCTTC. Translated, it gives CASSGGLAGRNEQFF. The complete variable domain, with remaining parts taken from reference TRBV5-4 and TRBJ2-1, reads ETGVTQSPTHLIKTRGQQVTLRCSSQSGHNTVSWYQQALGQGPQFIFQYYREEENGRGNFPPRFSGLQFPNYSSELNVNALELDDSALYLCASSGGLAGRNEQFFGPGTRLTVL.